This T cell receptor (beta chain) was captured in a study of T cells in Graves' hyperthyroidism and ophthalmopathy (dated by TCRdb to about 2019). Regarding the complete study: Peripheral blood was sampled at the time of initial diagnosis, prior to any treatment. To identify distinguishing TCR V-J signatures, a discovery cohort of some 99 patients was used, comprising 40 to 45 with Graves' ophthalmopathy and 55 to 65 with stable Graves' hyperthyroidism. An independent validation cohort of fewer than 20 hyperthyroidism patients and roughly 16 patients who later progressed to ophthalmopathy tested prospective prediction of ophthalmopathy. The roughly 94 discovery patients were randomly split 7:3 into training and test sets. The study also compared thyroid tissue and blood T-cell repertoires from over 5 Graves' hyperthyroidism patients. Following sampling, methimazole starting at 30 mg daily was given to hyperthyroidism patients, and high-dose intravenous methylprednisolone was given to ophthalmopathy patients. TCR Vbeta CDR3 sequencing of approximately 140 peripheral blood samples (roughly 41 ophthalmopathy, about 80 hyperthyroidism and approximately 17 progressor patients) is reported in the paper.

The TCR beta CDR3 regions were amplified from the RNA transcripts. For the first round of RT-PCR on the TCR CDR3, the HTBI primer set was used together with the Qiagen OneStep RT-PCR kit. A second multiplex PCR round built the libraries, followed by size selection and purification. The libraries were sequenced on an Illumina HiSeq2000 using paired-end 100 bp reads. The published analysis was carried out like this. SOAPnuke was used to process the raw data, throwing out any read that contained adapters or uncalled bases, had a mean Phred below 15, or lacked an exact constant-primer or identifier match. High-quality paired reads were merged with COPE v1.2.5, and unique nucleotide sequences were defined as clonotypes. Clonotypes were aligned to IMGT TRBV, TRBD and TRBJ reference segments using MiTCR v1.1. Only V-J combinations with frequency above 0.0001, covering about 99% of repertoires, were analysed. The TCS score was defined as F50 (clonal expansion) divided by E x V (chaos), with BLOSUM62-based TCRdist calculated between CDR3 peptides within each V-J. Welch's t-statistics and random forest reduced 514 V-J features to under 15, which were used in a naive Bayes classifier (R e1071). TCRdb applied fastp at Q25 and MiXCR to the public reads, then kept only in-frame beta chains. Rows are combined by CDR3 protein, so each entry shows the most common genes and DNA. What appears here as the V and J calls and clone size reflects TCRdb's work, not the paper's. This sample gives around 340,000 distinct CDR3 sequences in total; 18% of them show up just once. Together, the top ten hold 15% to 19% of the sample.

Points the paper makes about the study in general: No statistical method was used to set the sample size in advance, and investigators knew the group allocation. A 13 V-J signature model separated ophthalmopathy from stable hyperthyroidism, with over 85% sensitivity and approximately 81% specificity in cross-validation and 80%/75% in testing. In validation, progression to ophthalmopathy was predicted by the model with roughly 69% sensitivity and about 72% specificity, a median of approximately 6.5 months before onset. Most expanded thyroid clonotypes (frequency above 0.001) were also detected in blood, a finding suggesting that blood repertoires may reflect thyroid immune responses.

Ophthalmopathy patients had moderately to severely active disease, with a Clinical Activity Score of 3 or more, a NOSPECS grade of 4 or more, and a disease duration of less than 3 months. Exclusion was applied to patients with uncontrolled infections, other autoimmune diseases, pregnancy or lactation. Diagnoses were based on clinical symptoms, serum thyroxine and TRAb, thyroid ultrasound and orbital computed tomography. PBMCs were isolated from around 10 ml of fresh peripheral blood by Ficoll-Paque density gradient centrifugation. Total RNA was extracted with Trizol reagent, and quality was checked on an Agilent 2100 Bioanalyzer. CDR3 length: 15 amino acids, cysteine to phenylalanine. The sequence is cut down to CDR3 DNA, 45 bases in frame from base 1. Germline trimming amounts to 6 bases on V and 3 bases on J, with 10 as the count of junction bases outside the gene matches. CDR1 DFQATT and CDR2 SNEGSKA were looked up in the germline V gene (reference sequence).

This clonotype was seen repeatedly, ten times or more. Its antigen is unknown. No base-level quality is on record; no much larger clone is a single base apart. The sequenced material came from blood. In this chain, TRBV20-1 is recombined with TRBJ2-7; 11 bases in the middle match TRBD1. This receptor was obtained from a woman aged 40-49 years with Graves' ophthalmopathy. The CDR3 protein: CSAAAWDRGIYEQYF. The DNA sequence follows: TGCAGTGCGGCTGCTTGGGACAGGGGGATCTACGAGCAGTACTTC.